The 4 T cell receptor beta chains below were found in one sample sequenced in a study of shared clonotypes between healthy human individuals. Sequencing used immunoSEQ multiplex PCR; TCRdb keeps in-frame clones, though not all of them. The sample lists a few million clones; approximately 90% were seen once. The sequenced sample was naive CD4+ T cells sorted from blood. Indicated subset: CD45RA+ positively selected. All receptors derive from a man between 18 and 29 years old in good health.

The V and J genes are TRBV30 and TRBJ1-6; D is unresolved. With 6 bases removed from V and 6 bases from J, the gap between germline ends came to 15 bases. Germline V gene sequence: CDR1 GTSNPN, CDR2 SVGIG (reference sequence). This CDR3 is built from 14 residues. The chain's CDR3 is CACETNFGNSPLHF. The CDR3 DNA is TGTGCCTGCGAGACAAATTTCGGTAATTCACCCCTCCACTTT.

The chain combines TRBV11-2 with TRBJ2-5; a weak D match, TRBD1 (5 bases). The CDR3 covers 11 residues. The germline V gene has CDR1 SGHAT and CDR2 FQNNGV. V was cut by 5 bases and J by 10 bases, with 11 bases left in between. The CDR3 spells CASSLQGDQYF. The CDR3 nucleotides read TGTGCCAGCAGCCTCCAGGGTGACCAGTACTTC. Using reference TRBV11-2 and TRBJ2-5 for the parts outside the CDR3, the full variable domain is EAGVAQSPRYKIIEKRQSVAFWCNPISGHATLYWYQQILGQGPKLLIQFQNNGVVDDSQLPKDRFSAERLKGVDSTLKIQPAKLEDSAVYLCASSLQGDQYFGPGTRLLVL.

The V call is TRBV29-1, the J call TRBJ2-6; D is unresolved. CDR1 and CDR2 from the germline V gene are SQVTM and ANQGSEA. Trimming took 3 bases from V and 2 from J, leaving 8 bases between them. The length of the CDR3 is 14 residues. The CDR3 region is CSVDNSPGANVLTF. Here the CDR3 DNA reads TGCAGCGTTGATAACAGTCCTGGGGCCAACGTCCTGACTTTC.

CDR3 coding DNA: TGTGCCAGCTCAACAGGACAGGTGGAACAAAACATTCAGTACTTC. Translated: CASSTGQVEQNIQYF. The chain links TRBV18 to TRBJ2-4, with 7 bases that match TRBD1. The CDR3 totals 15 residues. V dropped 5 bases and J dropped 5; count of bases not matched to a gene: 9. CDR1 KGHSH and CDR2 LQKENI come from the germline V gene.